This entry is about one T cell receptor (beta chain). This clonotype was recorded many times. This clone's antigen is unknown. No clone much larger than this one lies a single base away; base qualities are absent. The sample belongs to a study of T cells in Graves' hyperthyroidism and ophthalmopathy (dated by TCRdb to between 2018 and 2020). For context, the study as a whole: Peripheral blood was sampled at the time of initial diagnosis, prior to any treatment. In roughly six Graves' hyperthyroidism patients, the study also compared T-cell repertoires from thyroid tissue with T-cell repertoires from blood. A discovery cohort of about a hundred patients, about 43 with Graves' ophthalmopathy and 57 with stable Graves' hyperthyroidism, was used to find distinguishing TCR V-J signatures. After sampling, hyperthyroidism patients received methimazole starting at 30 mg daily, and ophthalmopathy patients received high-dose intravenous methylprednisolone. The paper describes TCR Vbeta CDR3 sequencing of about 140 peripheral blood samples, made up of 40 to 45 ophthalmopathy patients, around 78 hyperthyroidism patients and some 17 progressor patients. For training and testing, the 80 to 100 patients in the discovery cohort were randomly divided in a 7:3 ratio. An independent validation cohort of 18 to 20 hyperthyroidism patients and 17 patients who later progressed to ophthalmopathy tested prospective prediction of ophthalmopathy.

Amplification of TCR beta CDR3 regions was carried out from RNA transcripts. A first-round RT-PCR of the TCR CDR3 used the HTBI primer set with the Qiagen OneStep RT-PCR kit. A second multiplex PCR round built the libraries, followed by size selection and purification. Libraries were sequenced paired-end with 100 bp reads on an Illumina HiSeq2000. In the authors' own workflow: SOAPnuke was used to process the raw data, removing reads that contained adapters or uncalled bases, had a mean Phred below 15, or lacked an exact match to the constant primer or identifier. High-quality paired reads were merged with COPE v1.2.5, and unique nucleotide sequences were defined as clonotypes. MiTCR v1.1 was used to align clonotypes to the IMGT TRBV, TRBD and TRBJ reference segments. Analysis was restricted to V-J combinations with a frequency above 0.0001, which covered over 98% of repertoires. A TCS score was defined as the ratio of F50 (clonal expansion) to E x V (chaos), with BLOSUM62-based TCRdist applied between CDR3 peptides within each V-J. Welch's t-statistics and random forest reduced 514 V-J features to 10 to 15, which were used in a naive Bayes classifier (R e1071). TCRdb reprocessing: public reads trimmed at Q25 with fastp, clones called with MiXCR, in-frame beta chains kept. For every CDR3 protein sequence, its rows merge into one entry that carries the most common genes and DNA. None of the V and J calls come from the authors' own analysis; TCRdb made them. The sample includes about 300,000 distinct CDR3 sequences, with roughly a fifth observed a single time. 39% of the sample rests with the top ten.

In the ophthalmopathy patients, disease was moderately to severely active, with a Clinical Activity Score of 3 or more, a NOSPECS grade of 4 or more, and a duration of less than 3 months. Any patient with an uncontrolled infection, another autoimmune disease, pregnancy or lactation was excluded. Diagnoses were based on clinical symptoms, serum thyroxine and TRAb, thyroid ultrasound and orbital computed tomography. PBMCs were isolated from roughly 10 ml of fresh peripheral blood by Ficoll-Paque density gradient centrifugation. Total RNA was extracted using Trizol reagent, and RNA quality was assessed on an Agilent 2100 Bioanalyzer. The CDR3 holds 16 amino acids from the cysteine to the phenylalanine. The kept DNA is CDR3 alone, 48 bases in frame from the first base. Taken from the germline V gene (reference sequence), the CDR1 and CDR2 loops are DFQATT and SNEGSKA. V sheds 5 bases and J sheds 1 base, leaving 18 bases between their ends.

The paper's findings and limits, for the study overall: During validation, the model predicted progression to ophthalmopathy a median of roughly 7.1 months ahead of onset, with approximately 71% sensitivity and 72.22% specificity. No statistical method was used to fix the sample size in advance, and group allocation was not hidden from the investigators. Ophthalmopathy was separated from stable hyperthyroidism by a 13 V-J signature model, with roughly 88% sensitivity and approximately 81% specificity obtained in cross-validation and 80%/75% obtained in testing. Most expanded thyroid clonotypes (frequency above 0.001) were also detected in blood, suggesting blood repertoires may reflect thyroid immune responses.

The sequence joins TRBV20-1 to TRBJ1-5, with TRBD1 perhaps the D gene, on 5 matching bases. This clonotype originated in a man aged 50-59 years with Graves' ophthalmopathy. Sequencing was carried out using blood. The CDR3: CSAPFRGDGSNQPQHF. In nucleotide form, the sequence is TGCAGTGCTCCCTTTCGGGGGGACGGGAGCAATCAGCCCCAGCATTTT.